This TCR beta chain originates from a study of cytomegalovirus exposure and HLA in healthy donors. About the research overall: Most genotyped donors, about four fifths of 300 to 400, had Caucasian-associated genetic ancestry.

Study findings and constraints: CMV serostatus was the only immune exposure information that was available. Researchers catalogued approximately 160 TCR beta chains as cytomegalovirus-associated. More clonal expansion characterized HLA-associated TCR beta chains than equally common others in a later analysis.

The PCR ran on 60 Vbeta and 13 Jbeta primers. Clones were read by immunoSEQ multiplex PCR, and TCRdb kept only the in-frame ones, dropping some. The data show around 100,000 clones, around 76% seen once. As for this clone: Antigen: not known.

Sample: PBMCs. This sequence was found in a woman in her sixties in good health and CMV-seropositive.

CDR3 sequence: CASSLGVNYGYTF. The CDR3 nucleotides read TGTGCCAGCAGTCTCGGGGTTAACTATGGCTACACCTTC. The gene calls are TRBV2 and TRBJ1-2, with D unresolved. The CDR3 spans 13 residues. V shed 5 bases and J shed 1 base, with 8 bases lying between them. Germline V lookup: CDR1 SNHLY, CDR2 FYNNEI.